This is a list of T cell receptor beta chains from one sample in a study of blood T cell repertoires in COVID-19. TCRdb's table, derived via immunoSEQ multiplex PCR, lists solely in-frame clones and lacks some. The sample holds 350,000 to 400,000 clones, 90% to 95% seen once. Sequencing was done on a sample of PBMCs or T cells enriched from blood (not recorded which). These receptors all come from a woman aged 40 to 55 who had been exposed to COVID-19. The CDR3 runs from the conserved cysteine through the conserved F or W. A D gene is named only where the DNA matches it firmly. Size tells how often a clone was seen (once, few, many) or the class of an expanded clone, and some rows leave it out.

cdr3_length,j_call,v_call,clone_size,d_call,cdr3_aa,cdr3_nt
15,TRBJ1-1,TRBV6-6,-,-,CASSYSRQSNTEAFF,TGTGCCAGCAGTTACTCGCGACAGAGTAACACTGAAGCTTTCTTT
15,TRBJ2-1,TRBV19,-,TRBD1,CASSNPGQDSNEQFF,TGTGCCAGTAGTAACCCGGGACAGGACTCGAATGAGCAGTTCTTC
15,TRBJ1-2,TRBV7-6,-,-,CASSLNQGGFGGYTF,TGTGCCAGCAGCCTAAATCAGGGTGGATTTGGCGGCTACACCTTC
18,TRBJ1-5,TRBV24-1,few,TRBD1,CATSDFPLQGERDQPQHF,TGTGCCACCAGTGATTTCCCATTACAGGGGGAACGGGATCAGCCCCAGCATTTT
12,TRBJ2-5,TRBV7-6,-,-,CASSGGGETQYF,TGTGCCAGCAGCGGGGGCGGAGAGACCCAGTACTTC
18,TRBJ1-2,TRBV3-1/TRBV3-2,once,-,CASSQEGIRAGPLGGYTF,TGTGCCAGCAGCCAAGAAGGAATACGAGCTGGCCCCCTCGGGGGCTACACCTTC
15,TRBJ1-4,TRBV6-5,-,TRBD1,CASITIQGALEKLFF,TGTGCCAGCATTACGATACAGGGGGCGTTGGAAAAACTGTTTTTT
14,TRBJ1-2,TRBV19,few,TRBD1,CASNTRDRGNGYTF,TGTGCCAGTAATACAAGGGACAGGGGGAATGGCTACACCTTC
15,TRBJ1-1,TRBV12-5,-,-,CASGLATAGNTEAFF,TGTGCTAGTGGTTTGGCCACCGCCGGGAACACTGAAGCTTTCTTT
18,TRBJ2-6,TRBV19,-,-,CASSIKQYPYSGANVLTF,TGTGCCAGTAGTATCAAACAGTACCCTTACTCTGGGGCCAACGTCCTGACTTTC
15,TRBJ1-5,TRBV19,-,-,CASSRTTGNNQPQHF,TGTGCCAGTAGTAGGACAACAGGGAACAATCAGCCCCAGCATTTT
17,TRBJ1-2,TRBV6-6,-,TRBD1,CASSLGTGSGYSYGYTF,TGTGCCAGCAGTCTAGGGACAGGGTCGGGATATAGCTATGGCTACACCTTC
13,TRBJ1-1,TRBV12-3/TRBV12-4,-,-,CASRRGAGTEAFF,TGTGCCAGCAGGCGGGGGGCGGGCACTGAAGCTTTCTTT
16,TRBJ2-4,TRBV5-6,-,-,CASSPQGLVVKNIQYF,TGTGCCAGCAGCCCACAGGGTCTCGTGGTCAAAAACATTCAGTACTTC
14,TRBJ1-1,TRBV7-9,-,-,CASSLVSLNTEAFF,TGTGCCAGCAGCTTAGTAAGCTTGAACACTGAAGCTTTCTTT
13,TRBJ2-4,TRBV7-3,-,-,CASSGGIDSVQYF,TGTGCCAGCAGCGGGGGGATTGATAGTGTTCAGTACTTC
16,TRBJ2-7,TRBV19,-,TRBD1,CASSSSPGQGSYEQYF,TGTGCCAGTAGTTCATCACCGGGACAGGGAAGCTACGAGCAGTACTTC
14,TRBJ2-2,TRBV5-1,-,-,CASNDSPNTGELFF,TGCGCCAGCAATGACAGTCCAAACACCGGGGAGCTGTTTTTT
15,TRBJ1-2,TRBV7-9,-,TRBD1,CASSPRQTGLGSYTF,TGTGCCAGCAGCCCACGGCAGACAGGGTTGGGTAGCTACACCTTC
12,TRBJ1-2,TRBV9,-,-,CASNSQNYGYTF,TGTGCCAGCAACAGCCAGAACTATGGCTACACCTTC
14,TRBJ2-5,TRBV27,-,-,CASSLAQGSGTQYF,TGTGCCAGCAGTTTGGCCCAGGGATCCGGGACCCAGTACTTC
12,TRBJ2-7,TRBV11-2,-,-,CASSAYSYEQYF,TGTGCCAGCAGCGCCTACTCCTACGAGCAGTACTTC
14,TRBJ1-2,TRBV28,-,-,CASSFSTFEGGYTF,TGTGCCAGCAGTTTCTCAACATTTGAGGGTGGCTACACCTTC
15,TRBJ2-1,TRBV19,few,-,CASTPAEQGGNEQFF,TGTGCCAGTACGCCGGCGGAACAAGGAGGGAATGAGCAGTTCTTC
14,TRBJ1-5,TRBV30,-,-,CAWSVQSGNQPQHF,TGTGCCTGGAGTGTACAATCTGGCAATCAGCCCCAGCATTTT
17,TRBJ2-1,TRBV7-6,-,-,CASSPYRQGGSYNEQFF,TGTGCCAGCAGCCCTTACCGACAGGGAGGTTCCTACAATGAGCAGTTCTTC
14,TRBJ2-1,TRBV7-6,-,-,CASSLGPNYNEQFF,TGTGCCAGCAGCTTAGGTCCCAATTACAATGAGCAGTTCTTC
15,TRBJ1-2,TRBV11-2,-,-,CASSLGSGAGYGYTF,TGTGCCAGCAGCCTAGGATCAGGGGCGGGCTATGGCTACACCTTC
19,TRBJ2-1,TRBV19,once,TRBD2,CASSPRTSGGPSSYNEQFF,TGTGCCAGTAGTCCCCGGACTAGCGGGGGGCCGAGCTCCTACAATGAGCAGTTCTTC
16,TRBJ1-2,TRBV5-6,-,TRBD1,CASSLGTGTGVNGYTF,TGTGCCAGCAGCTTAGGGACAGGGACGGGGGTTAATGGCTACACCTTC
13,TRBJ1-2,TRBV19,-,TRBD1,CASSRDRTLGYTF,TGTGCCAGTAGTAGGGACAGGACGTTGGGCTACACCTTC
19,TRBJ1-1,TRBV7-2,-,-,CASSSRGVSVSGVGTEAFF,TGTGCCAGCAGCTCCCGCGGCGTTTCGGTCTCAGGGGTCGGCACTGAAGCTTTCTTT
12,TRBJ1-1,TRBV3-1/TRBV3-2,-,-,CATKGVNTEAFF,TGTGCCACCAAGGGGGTGAACACTGAAGCTTTCTTT